These T cell receptor beta chains were read from a single sample in a study of T cells in localized non-small cell lung cancer. TCRdb keeps only in-frame clones here, not all; method: immunoSEQ multiplex PCR. The sample lists approximately 12,000 clones, approximately 82% occurring once. The material was peripheral blood, obtained before any cancer treatment. Receptors originate from a male donor older than 55 with stage I lung adenocarcinoma. CDR3s include the opening cysteine and the closing phenylalanine or tryptophan. A D gene is named only where the DNA matches it firmly. Size is stated for part of the rows, as once, few or many counts, or as a class when the clone is expanded.

CDR3nt	CDR3aa	abundance	v_gene	j_gene	d_gene
TGTGCCAGCAGCCCTCCGCTCGGGTACGAGCAGTACTTC	CASSPPLGYEQYF	.	TRBV9	TRBJ2-7	.
TGTGCCAGCAGCAGAGGGGTGAGGGAGACCCAGTACTTC	CASSRGVRETQYF	.	TRBV7-9	TRBJ2-5	.
TGTGCCAGCACCGAAGGACAGGGCGGTGAAAAACTGTTTTTT	CASTEGQGGEKLFF	once	TRBV28	TRBJ1-4	TRBD1
TGTGCCAGCAGGGGGGGTAGGGGAGGCCGACTAGCCAAAAACATTCAGTACTTC	CASRGGRGGRLAKNIQYF	once	TRBV11-3	TRBJ2-4	.
TGTGCCAGCCGTCTGGGTGAGACCCAGTACTTC	CASRLGETQYF	.	TRBV6-5	TRBJ2-5	.
TGTGCCAGTAGAAACCCGGGACAAAGTAACTATGGCTACACCTTC	CASRNPGQSNYGYTF	.	TRBV19	TRBJ1-2	.
TGTGCCAGTCAGGAGTGGAATGAAAAACTGTTTTTT	CASQEWNEKLFF	.	TRBV28	TRBJ1-4	.
TGTGCCAGCAGTGAACTAGCGCCTTCCTACAATGAGCAGTTCTTC	CASSELAPSYNEQFF	.	TRBV6-1	TRBJ2-1	.
TGTGCCAGCAGCCAAGGCCAGGGGGCCGGGATTGGTGAAAAACTGTTTTTT	CASSQGQGAGIGEKLFF	.	TRBV4-2	TRBJ1-4	TRBD1
TGTGCCAGCAGTTTCAACAATGAGCAGTTCTTC	CASSFNNEQFF	.	TRBV6-5	TRBJ2-1	.
TGTGCCAGCAGCTTAGGTGGGATACAACTGTTTTTT	CASSLGGIQLFF	.	TRBV13	TRBJ1-4	.
TGTGCCAGTAGTACGCCTCCGGGACAAATACCCCATGGCTACACCTTC	CASSTPPGQIPHGYTF	.	TRBV19	TRBJ1-2	.
TGCGCCAGCAGCTTGAGTAGACCCCCCTACGAGCAGTACTTC	CASSLSRPPYEQYF	.	TRBV5-1	TRBJ2-7	.
TGTGCCAGCAAAGGTTCTTGGGACACTGAAGCTTTCTTT	CASKGSWDTEAFF	.	TRBV28	TRBJ1-1	.
TGTGCCAGCAGCCCACTGACCAGTTACAATGAGCAGTTCTTC	CASSPLTSYNEQFF	.	TRBV14	TRBJ2-1	.
TGTGCCAGCAGCCGCGGACTAGCGGGAGGCGAAAACAATGAGCAGTTCTTC	CASSRGLAGGENNEQFF	.	TRBV7-3	TRBJ2-1	TRBD2
TGTGCCAGCAGCGTAGAGGCAGGGAGCTCCTACGAGCAGTACTTC	CASSVEAGSSYEQYF	.	TRBV9	TRBJ2-7	.
TGCGCCAGCAGTGACCGCGACTATGGCTACACCTTC	CASSDRDYGYTF	.	TRBV10-2	TRBJ1-2	.
TGTGCCAGCAGCTTTAGGGACAGGCGACCCTACGAGCAGTACTTC	CASSFRDRRPYEQYF	.	TRBV7-8	TRBJ2-7	TRBD1
TGTGCCAGCAGTTTATCCGGGCCAAGCTCCTACAATGAGCAGTTCTTC	CASSLSGPSSYNEQFF	few	TRBV27	TRBJ2-1	.
TGTGCCAGTAGTGTAGGGCGTCTAGCGGGAGGAACCCAGTCCCACTACAATGAGCAGTTCTTC	CASSVGRLAGGTQSHYNEQFF	.	TRBV19	TRBJ2-1	TRBD2
TGTGCCAGCAGTCCATTGGGACAGGGGCGGGACAATGAGCAGTTCTTC	CASSPLGQGRDNEQFF	.	TRBV28	TRBJ2-1	TRBD1
TGTGCCAGCAGACCCTCACCGGGACTAGCGGGACCTGAGCAGTTCTTC	CASRPSPGLAGPEQFF	.	TRBV2	TRBJ2-1	TRBD2
TGTGCCAGCAGCTTAGGGGGCCGCGGGAGGGAGTTCTTC	CASSLGGRGREFF	.	TRBV7-8	TRBJ2-1	TRBD2
TGTGCCAGCAGTAACAGGGGCCAAGAGACCCAGTACTTC	CASSNRGQETQYF	.	TRBV5-5	TRBJ2-5	TRBD1
TGTGCCAGCCGTTTGCCGAGGGACTATGGCTACACCTTC	CASRLPRDYGYTF	.	TRBV28	TRBJ1-2	.
TGTGCCAGTAGTATCAGCGGGAGGATGGGGCAGTTCTTC	CASSISGRMGQFF	.	TRBV19	TRBJ2-1	TRBD2
TGCGCCAGCAGCCTCAGCGGGAGGGACGACAATGAGCAGTTCTTC	CASSLSGRDDNEQFF	.	TRBV5-1	TRBJ2-1	TRBD2
TGTGCCAGCAGTCTCTCCCTTGGTAATGAGCAGTTCTTC	CASSLSLGNEQFF	.	TRBV7-3	TRBJ2-1	.
TGTGCCAGCTCACCAGGCCCAAGGGAGCAGTACTTC	CASSPGPREQYF	few	TRBV18	TRBJ2-7	.
TGCGCCAGCAGATTTAGCGGGGGGAACAATGAGCAGTTCTTC	CASRFSGGNNEQFF	.	TRBV5-1	TRBJ2-1	TRBD2
TGTGCCAGTAGCCCTTCGGGACTGAGGAATCAGCCCCAGCATTTT	CASSPSGLRNQPQHF	.	TRBV19	TRBJ1-5	.
TGTGCCATCATGGGGGGGCCCTACAATGAGCAGTTCTTC	CAIMGGPYNEQFF	.	TRBV10-3	TRBJ2-1	.
TGTGCCAGCAGCTTAGTTGGGGGGGTTCTCAATGAGCAGTTCTTC	CASSLVGGVLNEQFF	few	TRBV7-2	TRBJ2-1	TRBD2
TGTGCCAGCAGTCCCCCCCCTCGGGTCCGCAGTTCTCAGCCCCAGCATTTT	CASSPPPRVRSSQPQHF	few	TRBV28	TRBJ1-5	.
TGTGCCAGCAGCCCGCAGGCCTCACCCGGGAATGAGCAGTTCTTC	CASSPQASPGNEQFF	.	TRBV7-9	TRBJ2-1	.
TGTGCCAGCAGGGAGGGCCTTGGGGGAGAGCAGTACTTC	CASREGLGGEQYF	.	TRBV25-1	TRBJ2-7	.
TGTGCCAGCAGCGCTCGACTAGCGGGAGAGACCCAGTACTTC	CASSARLAGETQYF	.	TRBV9	TRBJ2-5	TRBD2
TGTGCCAGCAGCTTTGGGGGTCTGGGGGATGAGCAGTTCTTC	CASSFGGLGDEQFF	.	TRBV7-3	TRBJ2-1	.
TGTGCCAGCAGCTCCCTAACGGCAGATACGCAGTATTTT	CASSSLTADTQYF	.	TRBV7-3	TRBJ2-3	.
TGTGCCAGTAGTAGGGACTTGGCGGGCTACACCTTC	CASSRDLAGYTF	once	TRBV19	TRBJ1-2	.
TGTGCCAGCAGCGGAAAGGGGAAAGAGACCCAGTACTTC	CASSGKGKETQYF	.	TRBV2	TRBJ2-5	.
TGTGCCAGCAGCCTACAGGGTACTAATGAAAAACTGTTTTTT	CASSLQGTNEKLFF	.	TRBV6-1	TRBJ1-4	.
TGTGCCAGCAGCCTTATCGGGCAGGAGGGTGGCTACACCTTC	CASSLIGQEGGYTF	few	TRBV5-4	TRBJ1-2	.
TGTGCCAGCAGCTTACAGGCGGGCTCCTCCTACAATGAGCAGTTCTTC	CASSLQAGSSYNEQFF	.	TRBV7-2	TRBJ2-1	.
TGCGCCAGCAGCTTGTCAGGGGGTAATCAGCCCCAGCATTTT	CASSLSGGNQPQHF	.	TRBV5-1	TRBJ1-5	TRBD1